The present T cell receptor beta chain was sequenced within a study of identical twins. Study-wide points: Twins shared beta out-of-frame sequences in excess, but this excess was weaker.

As concerns this clonotype: Its antigen is unidentified.

Germline V gene data show CDR1 as SGHRS and CDR2 as YFSETQ. Trimming took off 4 bases at V and 0 bases at J, with 19 bases between the two ends. CDR3 length: 17 residues. Everyone who donated was a healthy Caucasian. TCRdb ran MiXCR on the 5' RACE reads and lists one entry per CDR3 protein. The profile covers 350,000 to 500,000 distinct CDR3 sequences, with about 18% appearing a single time and 9% to 15% taken by the ten largest. Sequenced input: naive T cells sorted from blood. This receptor was obtained from a man aged 45-65 years in good health. J is TRBJ1-1 and V is TRBV5-1, with D hard to call. The CDR3 sequence: CASSRSGSASMNTEAFF. The CDR3 DNA follows: TGCGCCAGCAGCCGGTCGGGGTCCGCATCCATGAACACTGAAGCTTTCTTT.